These T cell receptor beta chains were read from a single sample in a study of T cell repertoires in cytomegalovirus infection. TCRdb reprocessed the reads via MiXCR and lists one record per CDR3 protein. The table records some 270,000 distinct CDR3 sequences, about a sixth of them present only once. Sequenced: CD8+ T cells from PBMCs. Every receptor here comes from a human donor in good health (CMV status not recorded). Some clones in this sample may be carry-over from other donors' samples. Both conserved end residues are part of each CDR3. The D gene is left open where the match is weak. Some rows mark clone size as missing; the rest say once, few, many or name a class of expanded clone.

-,TRBV6-2/TRBV6-3,TRBD2,TRBJ2-1,TGTGCCAGCAGCATCGGGACTAGCGGGTACAATGAGCAGTTCTTC,CASSIGTSGYNEQFF
many,TRBV28,-,TRBJ1-5,TGTGCCAGCAGTTTATCTCCAGGAAAGCACAATCAGCCCCAGCATTTT,CASSLSPGKHNQPQHF
-,TRBV5-1,-,TRBJ2-7,TGCGCCAGCAGCCTCCAGGGGGGGGGGTACGAGCAGTACTTC,CASSLQGGGYEQYF
many,TRBV2,-,TRBJ2-1,TGTGCCAGCGGGGCAGACTACAATGAGCAGTTCTTC,CASGADYNEQFF
many,TRBV7-6,-,TRBJ1-1,TGTGCCAGCAGCTTAGATGGGGCGCGGGAAGCTTTCTTT,CASSLDGAREAFF
-,TRBV10-3,-,TRBJ1-2,TGTGCCATCGGATCAGGTGAAGCGTATGGCTACACCTTC,CAIGSGEAYGYTF
-,TRBV6-2/TRBV6-3,-,TRBJ2-6,TGTGCCAGCAGTTACCCGGACGCTCGTACTGGGGCCAACGTCCTGACTTTC,CASSYPDARTGANVLTF
-,TRBV7-4,TRBD1,TRBJ2-1,TGTGCCAGCAGCGCTACATACGGACAGGGGTTCTCCTACAATGAGCAGTTCTTC,CASSATYGQGFSYNEQFF
many,TRBV6-1,TRBD1,TRBJ1-6,TGTGCCAGCAGCACAGGGGAGTACAATTCACCCCTCCACTTT,CASSTGEYNSPLHF
-,TRBV6-5,-,TRBJ1-1,TGTGCCAGCAGTTACTCTTTAAGTGGAGTTACTGAAGCTTTCTTT,CASSYSLSGVTEAFF
-,TRBV27,TRBD2,TRBJ2-2,TGTGCCAGCAGTTTACGCGGGGGATGGACCGGGGAGCTGTTTTTT,CASSLRGGWTGELFF
-,TRBV2,-,TRBJ1-5,TGTGCCAGCAGTGAGGGACAAAGTAGCAATCAGCCCCAGCATTTT,CASSEGQSSNQPQHF
few,TRBV29-1,TRBD2,TRBJ2-1,TGCAGCGTTGTGTTTAGCGGGGTCGATGAGCAGTTCTTC,CSVVFSGVDEQFF
-,TRBV10-3,-,TRBJ2-3,TGTGCCATCAGTGAGACCGTCAACGGGGGGCAAACAGATACGCAGTATTTT,CAISETVNGGQTDTQYF
many,TRBV7-2,TRBD2,TRBJ2-5,TGTGCCAGCAGCTTAGCAAGCGGGGGGGCTCAAGAGACCCAGTACTTC,CASSLASGGAQETQYF
-,TRBV7-9,TRBD1,TRBJ2-1,TGTGCTAGCAGCCCCAGGCCCAGGGGGAAGTCCAATGAGCAGTTCTTC,CASSPRPRGKSNEQFF
few,TRBV28,TRBD1,TRBJ1-3,TGTGCCAGCAAAATTCCCGGGACAGTCCCTGGAAACACCATATATTTT,CASKIPGTVPGNTIYF
-,TRBV28,-,TRBJ2-7,TGTGCCAGCAGTTTACAGGCCGACTACGAGCAGTACTTC,CASSLQADYEQYF
few,TRBV7-9,-,TRBJ1-1,TGTGCCTCTCACGGGGAGGGGAACACTGAAGCTTTCTTT,CASHGEGNTEAFF
-,TRBV19,-,TRBJ2-7,TGTGCCAGTAGTATTGGGGTTACAGGGAAATACGAGCAGTACTTC,CASSIGVTGKYEQYF
few,TRBV7-8,-,TRBJ1-1,TGTGCCAGCAGCTTGGCCCCAGGGGTTGGTGTCACTGAAGCTTTCTTT,CASSLAPGVGVTEAFF
-,TRBV28,-,TRBJ2-7,TGTGCCAGCACCCCCCGATTTCAAGAAAGGGCATCCGAGCAGTACTTC,CASTPRFQERASEQYF
few,TRBV13,TRBD2,TRBJ2-5,TGTGCCAGCAGCCGGACTAGCGGGGGGCCCCTCCAAGAGACCCAGTACTTC,CASSRTSGGPLQETQYF
-,TRBV5-1,-,TRBJ2-7,TGCGCCAGCAGCTTCGCAGGGGCGTTCGACTACGAGCAGTACTTC,CASSFAGAFDYEQYF
few,TRBV7-9,-,TRBJ1-3,TGTGCCAGCGTCCCCAGCCAGCGCTCTGGAAACACCATATATTTT,CASVPSQRSGNTIYF
few,TRBV6-5,TRBD2,TRBJ2-5,TGTGCCAGCAGTTACTCGTCCTTGACTAGCGGGGGGGCAGAGACCCAGTACTTC,CASSYSSLTSGGAETQYF
many,TRBV7-9,-,TRBJ2-7,TGCGCCAGCAGCCTACAGGGCTACGAGCAGTACTTC,CASSLQGYEQYF
-,TRBV20-1,TRBD1,TRBJ1-4,TGCAGTGCTAGACAAAGGACAGGCCCAACTAATGAAAAACTGTTTTTT,CSARQRTGPTNEKLFF
few,TRBV4-3,-,TRBJ2-2,TGCGCCAGCAGCCAAGATATATCCTGGGGACAAACAGACTTTGCGCCCGGGGAGCTGTTTTTT,CASSQDISWGQTDFAPGELFF
-,TRBV5-6,TRBD2,TRBJ2-1,TGTGCCAGCAGCTTTCCGACTAGCGGGGCCTCGGAGCAGTTCTTC,CASSFPTSGASEQFF
few,TRBV14,-,TRBJ2-6,TGTGCCAGCAGCCAGGGAAGGGTGGACTTTAATTTCCCTGGGGCCAACGTCCTGACTTTC,CASSQGRVDFNFPGANVLTF
many,TRBV28,TRBD1,TRBJ2-5,TGTGCCAGCAGTTCGGAACAGGGGGCGACGGGGGAGACCCAGTACTTC,CASSSEQGATGETQYF
-,TRBV7-2,-,TRBJ1-6,TGTGCCAGCAGCTTATACACTAGGAGGACACCCCTCCACTTT,CASSLYTRRTPLHF
many,TRBV7-6,-,TRBJ1-1,TGTGCCAGCAGCTTAGAGTATAACACTGAAGCTTTCTTT,CASSLEYNTEAFF
many,TRBV7-2,-,TRBJ1-1,TGTGCCAGCAGCCCATACTGGAGTGGGGGGCGCCGGACTGAAGCTTTCTTT,CASSPYWSGGRRTEAFF
few,TRBV5-1,-,TRBJ2-1,TGCGCCAGCAGCTTGGCGGGGGGCCTGGGAAATGAGCAGTTCTTC,CASSLAGGLGNEQFF
many,TRBV20-1,TRBD2,TRBJ2-1,TGCAGTGCGTCCTCTAGCGGGGGGTCCTACAATGAGCAGTTCTTC,CSASSSGGSYNEQFF
-,TRBV28,TRBD1,TRBJ2-7,TGTGCCAGCAGTTCAATACACAGGGGGCGGTTGGACGAGCAGTACTTC,CASSSIHRGRLDEQYF
many,TRBV7-9,TRBD2,TRBJ2-3,TGTGCCAGCAGCAAAGAGGGCCTAGCGGGGGGTGATACGCAGTATTTT,CASSKEGLAGGDTQYF
-,TRBV28,-,TRBJ2-1,TGTGCCAGCAGCAATACCGGGACGTTCTCGGATGAGCAGTTCTTC,CASSNTGTFSDEQFF
many,TRBV5-5,-,TRBJ2-7,TGTGCCAGCAGCTTGGGAATGGCGGGGCCCCCCTACGAGCAGTACTTC,CASSLGMAGPPYEQYF
few,TRBV4-2,-,TRBJ1-2,TGTGCCAGCAGCCAAGATCCGGGCAGGGCAGGGGGCTACACCTTC,CASSQDPGRAGGYTF
-,TRBV15,-,TRBJ2-7,TGTACCACCAGCAGAGAGAGGGGCCCCTATGAAGGCGAGCAGTACTTC,CTTSRERGPYEGEQYF
few,TRBV20-1,-,TRBJ2-1,TGCAGTGCTAGAGTAACAACTTACAATGAGCAGTTCTTC,CSARVTTYNEQFF
many,TRBV7-9,TRBD2,TRBJ2-7,TGTGCCAGCAGAGATAGCGGGGGATTTTCCTACGAGCAGTACTTC,CASRDSGGFSYEQYF
-,TRBV6-5,TRBD1,TRBJ2-2,TGTGCCAGCAGCCCCGGGACAGCGAACACCGGGGAGCTGTTTTTT,CASSPGTANTGELFF
-,TRBV11-2,-,TRBJ1-1,TGTGCCAGCAGCTACGGCGTTGGGGGCACTGAAGCTTTCTTT,CASSYGVGGTEAFF
-,TRBV19,-,TRBJ2-4,TGTGCCAGTATCAACCGCCTCGTATCAGCCAAAAACATTCAGTACTTC,CASINRLVSAKNIQYF
many,TRBV6-1,TRBD1,TRBJ1-1,TGTGCCAGCAGTGTGACAGGGGAACGGGGCACTGAAGCTTTCTTT,CASSVTGERGTEAFF
-,TRBV19,-,TRBJ1-1,TGTGCAGTCGGACCGAGAAACACTGAAGCTTTCTTT,CAVGPRNTEAFF
-,TRBV5-1,TRBD1,TRBJ2-3,TGCGCCAGCAGCTTGACCACCGGGACAGGTTGGGCAGATACGCAGTATTTT,CASSLTTGTGWADTQYF
few,TRBV6-5,-,TRBJ1-1,TGTGCCAGCAGTTACTCGGCCCAGGGGAGCACTGAAGCTTTCTTT,CASSYSAQGSTEAFF
few,TRBV7-9,-,TRBJ2-4,TGTGCCAGCAGCGGGGGGCCGGCCAAAAACATTCAGTACTTC,CASSGGPAKNIQYF
-,TRBV5-3,TRBD2,TRBJ2-2,TGTGCCAGTTCGGGGGGATTGAACACCGGGGAGCTGTTTTTT,CASSGGLNTGELFF
few,TRBV14,-,TRBJ1-1,TGTGCCAGCAGCCCGCTAGGGACGAACACTGAAGCTTTCTTT,CASSPLGTNTEAFF
few,TRBV7-7,TRBD2,TRBJ2-2,TGTGCTAGCAGCTTAGTTCCAGCGGGGGGCCCCCGGGCCGGGGAGCTGTTTTTT,CASSLVPAGGPRAGELFF
-,TRBV6-1,-,TRBJ2-7,TGTGCCAGCCCCCCGCGGCAGTCCTACGAGCAGTACTTC,CASPPRQSYEQYF
many,TRBV7-2,TRBD2,TRBJ2-3,TGTGCCAGCAGCTCACCCCCCGGACTAGCGGGACCCAAGACAGATACGCAGTATTTT,CASSSPPGLAGPKTDTQYF
-,TRBV4-3,-,TRBJ1-4,TGCGCCAGCAGCCAAGATTCAGGCGGAAAACTGTTTTTT,CASSQDSGGKLFF